Below, 22 T cell receptor beta chains from the same sample are listed, as sequenced in a study of blood T cell repertoires in COVID-19 (dated by TCRdb to about 2020). The method was the immunoSEQ multiplex PCR assay. Drawn from immuneACCESS, this table holds only the in-frame rearrangements with V and J called that TCRdb kept. Clones are partly lost; checked studies trace under half to an unresolved V gene and leave the rest unexplained. In this sample the table shows around 250,000 clones, around nine tenths of which occur a single time. Just under 9% of the sample is taken by the ten largest. The sequenced sample consisted of peripheral blood. All receptors come from a man aged 35 to 55 with active or convalescent COVID-19.

The chain links TRBV20-1 to TRBJ1-4; D is unclear. The CDR3 extends over 10 amino acids. Germline V lookup: CDR1 DFQATT, CDR2 SNEGSKA (reference sequence). Trimming cost V 3 bases and J 8 bases, with 4 bases left between them. The CDR3 is CSARGEKLFF. The CDR3 DNA reads TGCAGTGCTAGGGGCGAAAAACTGTTTTTT.

This chain connects TRBV4-1 to TRBJ1-2; the D gene is possibly TRBD1 (5 bases). Looked up from germline, CDR1 is MGHRA and CDR2 is YSYEKL. The germline V and J ends were trimmed by 0 bases and 5 bases, with 13 bases remaining between them. The CDR3 is 15 amino acids. The chain's CDR3 is CASSQEGEGWYGYTF. CDR3 bases: TGCGCCAGCAGCCAAGAAGGGGAAGGGTGGTATGGCTACACCTTC.

The chain is built from TRBV29-1 and TRBJ2-7, with a possible D match to TRBD2 (6 bases). V gave up 6 bases and J gave up 5 bases, with 20 bases separating them. The CDR3 covers 14 residues. Per the germline V gene, CDR1 is SQVTM and CDR2 is ANQGSEA. The CDR3 nucleotides read TGCAGCGTCGAACCCCCGGGAGTGGCAAACGAGCAGTACTTC. Translating gives CSVEPPGVANEQYF.

The chain recombines TRBV6-6 with TRBJ2-7, with D hard to call. V lost 5 bases, J lost 0 bases, and 5 bases lay in between. CDR1 is MNHNY and CDR2 is SVGAGI in the germline V gene (reference sequence). CDR3 length equals 12 residues. CDR3 in DNA: TGTGCCAGCAGTGGCAGCTCCTACGAGCAGTACTTC. The encoded protein is CASSGSSYEQYF.

The V gene is TRBV14, the J gene TRBJ2-3; possibly TRBD2 for D (5 bases). Germline CDR1 reads SGHDN; CDR2 reads FVKESK. Trimming stripped 1 base from V and 10 bases from J, with 18 bases between. There are 15 residues in the CDR3. This CDR3 reads CASSQGTGRTGSQYF. CDR3 sequence (DNA): TGTGCCAGCAGCCAAGGAACCGGCAGGACGGGGTCGCAGTATTTT.

CDR3 protein: CASSVGAGERPEAFF. CDR3 nucleotides: TGTGCCAGCAGCGTAGGGGCAGGGGAGAGACCTGAAGCTTTCTTT. The chain is built from TRBV9 and TRBJ1-1, with D tentatively TRBD1 (6 bases). Germline V gene data show CDR1 as SGDLS and CDR2 as YYNGEE. V shed 0 bases and J shed 6 bases, with 15 bases lying between them. The CDR3 loop spans 15 amino acids.

The rearrangement joins TRBV5-1 to TRBJ1-5; D unresolved. This CDR3 is 13 amino acids long. The germline V gene has CDR1 SGHRS and CDR2 YFSETQ. With 1 base removed from V and 7 bases from J, the gap between germline ends came to 9 bases. The CDR3 is CASSLFPGQPQHF. The DNA of the CDR3 is TGCGCCAGCAGCTTGTTCCCAGGACAGCCCCAGCATTTT.

This chain uses TRBV28 with TRBJ2-1; 7 bases align to TRBD2. Germline CDR1 and CDR2: MDHEN and SYDVKM. This CDR3 contains 11 residues. The V and J ends lost 8 bases and 9 bases, in that order; junction bases with no gene match: 4. Here the CDR3 reads CASARGVEQFF. The DNA for the CDR3 is TGTGCCAGCGCCCGGGGGGTTGAGCAGTTCTTC.

The chain employs TRBV18 and TRBJ2-5, with 8 bases fitting TRBD1. V lost 0 bases, J lost 4 bases, and 4 bases stayed unmatched. Germline loops: CDR1 KGHSH, CDR2 LQKENI. CDR3 length: 15 amino acids. CDR3 protein: CASSPPDRVGETQYF. The CDR3 coding sequence is TGTGCCAGCTCACCACCGGACAGGGTGGGAGAGACCCAGTACTTC.

The chain combines TRBV6-5 with TRBJ2-1; D perhaps matches TRBD1 (6 bases). Germline V lookup: CDR1 MNHEY, CDR2 SVGAGI. The CDR3 totals 15 residues. V lost 5 bases and J 8 bases, leaving 19 bases between the germline ends. DNA for the CDR3: TGTGCCAGCAGTACACGGGACACCCGGGCCGATGAGCAGTTCTTC. Translated, it gives CASSTRDTRADEQFF.

The rearrangement joins TRBV4-2 to TRBJ2-7; 9 nucleotides agree with TRBD1. J gave up 2 bases and V 1 base, and 6 bases lay outside the gene matches. CDR1 and CDR2 from the germline V gene are LGHNA and YNFKEQ. The CDR3 totals 16 residues. The CDR3 DNA follows: TGTGCCAGCAGCCAAGGGGGGACAGGGCCCCCCTACGAGCAGTACTTC. Its translation is CASSQGGTGPPYEQYF.

V usage is TRBV28 and J usage is TRBJ2-1; no clear D gene. V lost 5 bases, J lost 5 bases, and 22 bases lay in between. From germline, CDR1 is MDHEN and CDR2 SYDVKM. The CDR3 is 17 residues long. This CDR3 is CASSRTVLGPLDNEQFF. DNA of the CDR3: TGTGCCAGCAGTAGAACCGTCCTGGGCCCATTGGACAATGAGCAGTTCTTC.

The J gene is TRBJ1-2, the V gene TRBV15, with D possibly matching TRBD1 (6 bases). CDR1 and CDR2 (germline): LNHNV, YYDKDF (reference sequence). CDR3 length: 13 residues. Trimming left V 5 bases short and J 2 bases short, with 9 bases between. CDR3 in amino acids: CATSPDRNYGYTF. The CDR3 DNA is TGTGCCACCAGCCCTGACAGGAACTATGGCTACACCTTC.

The CDR3 nucleotides read TGTGCCAGTAGTATATCTGCTAGCGGGAGGGTGAATGAGCAGTTCTTC. Translation: CASSISASGRVNEQFF. The chain has TRBV19 and TRBJ2-1; TRBD2 agrees at 12 bases. From germline, CDR1 is LNHDA and CDR2 SQIVND (reference sequence). V gave up 2 bases and J gave up 7 bases; unmatched junction bases: 6. The CDR3 length is 16 residues.

The gene calls are TRBV19 and TRBJ1-3, with TRBD1 as a possible D gene (5 bases). In germline, CDR1 is LNHDA, CDR2 SQIVND (reference sequence). The V gene lost 3 bases and the J gene lost 4 bases, with 10 bases spanning the gap. The CDR3 has 14 amino acids. The CDR3 DNA reads TGTGCCAGTAGTATCCCCAGGGCAGGAAACACCATATATTTT. It is translated as CASSIPRAGNTIYF.

V is TRBV29-1 and J is TRBJ1-5; weak D call: TRBD1 (6 bases). Germline V gene lookup returns CDR1 SQVTM and CDR2 ANQGSEA. The CDR3 length is 14 residues. V lost 6 bases and J 2 bases, leaving 14 bases between the germline ends. The DNA for the CDR3 is TGCAGCGTCGTCACAGGGCTCGGCAATCAGCCCCAGCATTTT. It specifies CSVVTGLGNQPQHF.

The J gene is TRBJ2-1, the V gene TRBV9; 16 positions agree with TRBD2. V was pared by 0 bases and J by 6 bases, with 6 bases of the junction left unmatched. CDR3 length equals 18 residues. Germline V gives CDR1 SGDLS, CDR2 YYNGEE. Here the CDR3 DNA reads TGTGCCAGCAGCGTAGCCCAGGGACTAGCGGGGGGGCTCAATGAGCAGTTCTTC. It codes for CASSVAQGLAGGLNEQFF.

This clone was detected only once. The chain is built from TRBV5-6 and TRBJ1-4, with D possibly being TRBD1 (5 bases). V lost 2 bases and J lost 3, with 5 bases in between. Germline V lookup: CDR1 SGHDT, CDR2 YYEEEE. The CDR3 sequence is 13 residues long. The CDR3 sequence: CASSLGANEKLFF. The CDR3 coding sequence is TGTGCCAGCAGCTTAGGGGCTAATGAAAAACTGTTTTTT.

The rearrangement joins TRBV4-1 to TRBJ2-2; possibly TRBD1 for D (5 bases). CDR1 MGHRA and CDR2 YSYEKL come from the germline V gene. The V and J ends lost 0 bases and 4 bases respectively, with 12 bases between them. The CDR3 loop spans 16 amino acids. CDR3 coding DNA: TGCGCCAGCAGCCAAGAGGCGACAGCTGGCACCGGGGAGCTGTTTTTT. Residues: CASSQEATAGTGELFF.

CDR3 amino acids: CAWKDRANTEAFF. CDR3 DNA: TGTGCCTGGAAGGACAGGGCGAACACTGAAGCTTTCTTT. This chain joins TRBV30 and TRBJ1-1; 8 bases match TRBD1. CDR1 and CDR2 from the germline V gene are GTSNPN and SVGIG (reference sequence). The V segment lost 4 bases and the J segment 1 base; nucleotides outside the gene matches: 2. There are 13 residues in the CDR3. The full variable domain, in which reference TRBV30 and TRBJ1-1 provide the parts outside the CDR3, is SQTIHQWPATLVQPVGSPLSLECTVEGTSNPNLYWYRQAAGRGLQLLFYSVGIGQISSEVPQNLSASRPQDRQFILSSKKLLLSDSGFYLCAWKDRANTEAFFGQGTRLTVV.

This chain uses TRBV11-2 with TRBJ2-1; TRBD2 matches 10 bases. After removal of 3 bases from V and 9 bases from J, the junction contained 11 bases not matched to a gene. Germline V gives CDR1 SGHAT, CDR2 FQNNGV. The CDR3 extends over 16 amino acids. The CDR3 spells CASSFLAGEGYGEQFF. The CDR3 coding sequence is TGTGCCAGCAGCTTTCTAGCGGGAGAGGGTTATGGTGAGCAGTTCTTC.

The chain uses TRBV12-2 and TRBJ2-2; no check of the table's D call, TRBD1, against the DNA was made. TRBV12-2 is marked as a pseudogene. The CDR3 is made up of 22 amino acids. CDR3 sequence reads: CASRLALPRGLDLVLATGELFF. The CDR3 nucleotides read TGTGCAAGTCGCTTAGCGCTTCCAAGGGGGCTAGATCTGGTTCTTGCTACCGGGGAGCTGTTTTTT.